Listed here is a single TCR beta chain. What it binds is not known. The PCR made use of 60 Vbeta and 13 Jbeta primers. The data were produced by immunoSEQ multiplex PCR, yet TCRdb's version contains in-frame clones alone and is incomplete. The data hold 100,000 to 150,000 clones, with more than 65% observed a single time. CDR3 length equals 14 residues. V was clipped by 7 bases and J by 4 bases, with 14 bases between them. In germline, CDR1 is MNHEY, CDR2 SVGAGI. This entry belongs to a study of cytomegalovirus exposure and HLA in healthy donors. Study outcomes and limitations: Roughly uniform sequencing depth across donors was assumed, possibly incorrectly.

In nominal health when sampled, donors likely had unrecorded immune exposures nonetheless. Source material: PBMCs. The V gene is TRBV6-5, the J gene TRBJ1-5; maybe TRBD1 (6 bases). The source of this sequence is a man between 45 and 60 years old in good health and CMV-seronegative. Here the CDR3 DNA reads TGTGCCAGCACCCTGGACAGTAATAATCAGCCCCAGCATTTT. Amino acids: CASTLDSNNQPQHF.